The rows below give T cell receptor beta chains drawn from one sample of a study of T cell changes during pregnancy in multiple sclerosis. Clones were sequenced by immunoSEQ multiplex PCR, and TCRdb holds only the in-frame ones, with some missing. The sample contains around 100,000 clones, 92% of which appear only once. This sample comprised peripheral blood, obtained after pregnancy. Source of these receptors: a female donor with multiple sclerosis, enrolled in a pregnancy study. CDR3s include the opening cysteine and the closing phenylalanine or tryptophan. A D gene is named only where the DNA matches it firmly.

v_gene,d_gene,j_gene,CDR3aa,CDR3nt
TRBV2,-,TRBJ2-3,CASSPVSRTDTQYF,TGTGCCAGCAGTCCCGTAAGCCGGACAGATACGCAGTATTTT
TRBV9,TRBD2,TRBJ2-7,CASSGSGRAFEQYF,TGTGCCAGCAGCGGTAGCGGGAGGGCCTTCGAGCAGTACTTC
TRBV6-1,-,TRBJ2-1,CASSNLDNEQFF,TGTGCCAGCAGTAATTTAGACAATGAGCAGTTCTTC
TRBV25-1,-,TRBJ2-3,CASRGGSTDTQYF,TGTGCCAGCAGAGGCGGCAGCACAGATACGCAGTATTTT
TRBV7-8,-,TRBJ2-7,CASSLAGGSYEQYF,TGTGCCAGCAGCTTAGCAGGGGGATCCTACGAGCAGTACTTC
TRBV9,TRBD1,TRBJ1-1,CASSVRGTRDTEAFF,TGTGCCAGCAGCGTCAGGGGGACTAGGGACACTGAAGCTTTCTTT
TRBV2,TRBD2,TRBJ2-1,CASSGGLAGYNEQFF,TGTGCCAGCAGTGGGGGACTAGCGGGTTACAATGAGCAGTTCTTC
TRBV5-6,-,TRBJ2-1,CASSLEPASYNEQFF,TGTGCCAGCAGCTTGGAACCTGCTAGTTACAATGAGCAGTTCTTC
TRBV13,TRBD1,TRBJ1-1,CASSLRQGAPAFF,TGTGCCAGCAGCTTAAGGCAGGGGGCGCCTGCTTTCTTT
TRBV18,TRBD1,TRBJ1-5,CASSPPPTGVYNQPQHF,TGTGCCAGCTCACCGCCTCCCACAGGGGTATACAATCAGCCCCAGCATTTT